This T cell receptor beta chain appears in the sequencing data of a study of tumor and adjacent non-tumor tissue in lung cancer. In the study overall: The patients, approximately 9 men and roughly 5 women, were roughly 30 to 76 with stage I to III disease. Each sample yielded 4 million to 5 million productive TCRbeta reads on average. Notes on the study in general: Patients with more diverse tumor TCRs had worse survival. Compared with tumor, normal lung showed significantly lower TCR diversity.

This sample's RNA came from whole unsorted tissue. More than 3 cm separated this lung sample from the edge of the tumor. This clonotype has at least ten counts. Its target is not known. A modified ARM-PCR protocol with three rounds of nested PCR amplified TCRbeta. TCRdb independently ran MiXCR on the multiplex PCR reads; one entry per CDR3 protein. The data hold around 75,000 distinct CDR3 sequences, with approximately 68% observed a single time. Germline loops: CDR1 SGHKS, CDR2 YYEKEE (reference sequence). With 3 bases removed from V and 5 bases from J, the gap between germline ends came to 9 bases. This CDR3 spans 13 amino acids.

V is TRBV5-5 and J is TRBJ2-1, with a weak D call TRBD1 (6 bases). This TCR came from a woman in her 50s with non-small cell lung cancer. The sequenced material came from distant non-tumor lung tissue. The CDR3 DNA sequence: TGTGCCAGCAGCTCCCGGACAGACAATGAGCAGTTCTTC. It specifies CASSSRTDNEQFF. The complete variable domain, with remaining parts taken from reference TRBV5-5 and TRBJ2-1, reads DAGVTQSPTHLIKTRGQQVTLRCSPISGHKSVSWYQQVLGQGPQFIFQYYEKEERGRGNFPDRFSARQFPNYSSELNVNALLLGDSALYLCASSSRTDNEQFFGPGTRLTVL.